This entry lists 3 T cell receptor beta chains sequenced from one sample in a study of tumor-infiltrating lymphocytes in localized non-small cell lung cancer (dated by TCRdb to the early 2020s). The library was produced with the immunoSEQ multiplex PCR assay. TCRdb took this table from immuneACCESS and kept in-frame rearrangements with V and J called. Such tables lack part of the clones; where checked against another copy, unresolved V genes explain under half of the gap, and the rest is unexplained. The sample data list over 2,500 clones, and 50% to 55% of these were observed just once. About 11% of the sample rests with the top ten. Source material: uninvolved lung tissue not adjacent to the tumor. All receptors come from a human donor with non-small cell lung cancer.

This clone showed up just a few times. The J gene is TRBJ2-1, the V gene TRBV10-2; D gene unclear. CDR3 length: 13 residues. The V and J ends lost 3 bases and 8 bases respectively, with 11 bases between them. The V gene's germline CDR1 is WSHSY and CDR2 SAAADI. CDR3 protein: CASSESGEDEQFF. The CDR3 bases are TGCGCCAGCAGTGAATCAGGTGAGGATGAGCAGTTCTTC.

Judged by abundance, this clone is large. The chain links TRBV29-1 to TRBJ2-1; TRBD2 might be the D (6 bases). V dropped 5 bases and J dropped 6 bases, with 14 bases sitting between them. Germline V gives CDR1 SQVTM, CDR2 ANQGSEA. This CDR3 has 13 residues. CDR3 bases: TGCAGCGTTAAAAAGGAGGGCCGCAATGAGCAGTTCTTC. This translates into CSVKKEGRNEQFF.

This clone turned up a few times. The chain uses TRBV27 and TRBJ2-1, with D perhaps TRBD2 (5 bases). The CDR3 sequence is 15 residues long. Germline V gives CDR1 MNHEY, CDR2 SMNVEV (reference sequence). V was pared by 7 bases and J by 10 bases, with 23 bases between. This CDR3 is CASKPLGEGNGEQFF. The CDR3 DNA follows: TGTGCCAGCAAACCTTTGGGAGAGGGCAATGGAGAGCAGTTCTTC.